This TCR beta chain was recorded in a study of shared clonotypes between healthy human individuals. In the CD4+ fraction, cells were divided into CD45RA+ naive and CD45RA-negative memory subsets. Study conclusions and caveats: Genetic and exposure-history diversity was limited by the small donor number. Researchers sampled blood only, noting tissue repertoires likely differ.

The germline V and J ends were trimmed by 4 bases and 2 bases, with 7 bases remaining between them. CDR3 size: 13 residues. The germline gives CDR1 SGHRS, CDR2 YFSETQ. The method was immunoSEQ multiplex PCR; TCRdb's version includes in-frame clones alone and lacks a portion of them. The data hold under 2.5 million clones, with around 90% observed a single time. Comments on this clone: Antigen: not known.

This clonotype was obtained from a man between 18 and 29 years old in good health. Some clones in this sample may be carry-over from other donors' samples. This rearrangement joins TRBV5-1 to TRBJ1-3; D is uncertain. The sample comprised naive CD4+ T cells from PBMCs. The subset is: CD45RA+ positively selected. The CDR3 nucleotides are TGCGCCAGCAGCGACGCGACTGGAAACACCATATATTTT. Translating it yields CASSDATGNTIYF.